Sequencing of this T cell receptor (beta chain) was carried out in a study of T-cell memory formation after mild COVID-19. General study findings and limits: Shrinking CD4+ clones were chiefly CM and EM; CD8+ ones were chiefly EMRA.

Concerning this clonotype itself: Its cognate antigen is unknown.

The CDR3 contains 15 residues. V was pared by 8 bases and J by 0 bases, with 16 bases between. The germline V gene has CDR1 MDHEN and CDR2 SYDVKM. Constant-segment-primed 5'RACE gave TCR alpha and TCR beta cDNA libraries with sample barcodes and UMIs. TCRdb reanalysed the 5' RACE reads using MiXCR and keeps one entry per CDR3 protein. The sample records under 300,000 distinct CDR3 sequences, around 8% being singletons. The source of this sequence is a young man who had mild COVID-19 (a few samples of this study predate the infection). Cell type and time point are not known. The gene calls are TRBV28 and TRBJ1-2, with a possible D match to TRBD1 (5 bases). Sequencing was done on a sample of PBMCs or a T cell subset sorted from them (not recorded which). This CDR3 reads CASSTGGDPNYGYTF. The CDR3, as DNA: TGTGCCAGCTCTACCGGCGGGGACCCTAACTATGGCTACACCTTC.